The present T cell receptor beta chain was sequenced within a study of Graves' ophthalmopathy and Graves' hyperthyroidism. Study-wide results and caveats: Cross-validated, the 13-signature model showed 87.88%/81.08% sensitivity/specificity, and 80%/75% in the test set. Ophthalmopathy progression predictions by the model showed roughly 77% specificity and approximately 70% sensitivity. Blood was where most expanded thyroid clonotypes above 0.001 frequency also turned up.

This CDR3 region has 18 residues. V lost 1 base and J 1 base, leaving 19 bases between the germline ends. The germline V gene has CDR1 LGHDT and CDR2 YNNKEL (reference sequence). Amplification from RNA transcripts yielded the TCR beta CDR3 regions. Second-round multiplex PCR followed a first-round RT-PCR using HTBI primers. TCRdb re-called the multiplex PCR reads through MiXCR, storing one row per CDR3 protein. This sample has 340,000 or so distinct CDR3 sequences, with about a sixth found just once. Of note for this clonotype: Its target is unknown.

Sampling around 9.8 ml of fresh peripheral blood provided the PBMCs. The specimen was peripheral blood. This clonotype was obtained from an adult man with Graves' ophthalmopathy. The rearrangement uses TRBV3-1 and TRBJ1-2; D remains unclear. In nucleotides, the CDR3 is TGTGCCAGCAGCCAAGGAGCAGTGCGTTGGGCGGATAACTATGGCTACACCTTC. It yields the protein CASSQGAVRWADNYGYTF.